This T cell receptor beta chain appears in the sequencing data of a study of T cells in Graves' hyperthyroidism and ophthalmopathy (dated by TCRdb to about 2019). Regarding the research as a whole: Peripheral blood was collected at initial diagnosis, before any treatment. Once sampling was done, hyperthyroidism patients were given methimazole at a starting dose of 30 mg daily, whereas ophthalmopathy patients were given high-dose intravenous methylprednisolone. Thyroid tissue and blood T-cell repertoires from over 5 Graves' hyperthyroidism patients were also compared in the study. The 95 to 100 discovery patients were divided at random into training and test sets in a 7:3 ratio. To identify TCR V-J signatures that set the groups apart, the researchers used a discovery cohort of 100 patients, made up of fewer than 50 with Graves' ophthalmopathy and 57 with stable Graves' hyperthyroidism. An independent validation cohort of fewer than 20 hyperthyroidism patients and 17 patients who later progressed to ophthalmopathy tested prospective prediction of ophthalmopathy. The paper describes TCR Vbeta CDR3 sequencing of 130 to 150 peripheral blood samples, made up of under 50 ophthalmopathy patients, some 80 hyperthyroidism patients and 17 progressor patients.

The full study reports these points: In cross-validation, a model built on a 13 V-J signature told ophthalmopathy apart from stable hyperthyroidism with 87.88% sensitivity and approximately 81% specificity, and in testing the same model reached 80%/75%. Sample size was not statistically predetermined, and blinding of investigators to group allocation was not performed. Most expanded thyroid clonotypes (frequency above 0.001) were also detected in blood, suggesting blood repertoires may reflect thyroid immune responses. In validation, the model predicted progression to ophthalmopathy a median of about 6 months before onset, with over 55% sensitivity and 72.22% specificity.

A patient counted as having stable Graves' hyperthyroidism if no progression to ophthalmopathy occurred over 18 months of follow-up. The hyperthyroidism patients were between 18 and 65 years old and newly diagnosed, with a disease duration of less than 2 months. Any patient with an uncontrolled infection, another autoimmune disease, pregnancy or lactation was excluded. Clinical symptoms, serum thyroxine and TRAb, thyroid ultrasound, and orbital computed tomography formed the basis for the diagnoses. PBMCs were separated from approximately 9.9 ml of fresh peripheral blood using Ficoll-Paque density gradient centrifugation. Trizol reagent was used to extract total RNA, and RNA quality was then checked on an Agilent 2100 Bioanalyzer. The CDR1 and CDR2 encoded by the germline V gene are KGHSH and LQKENI. The CDR3 has 13 amino acids, counting the end cysteine and phenylalanine. The kept DNA is CDR3 alone, 39 bases in frame from the first base.

This clonotype was counted only a few times. Its antigen is currently not known. A read error may account for a junction end that differs from germline. TCR beta CDR3 regions were amplified from RNA transcripts. For the first round of RT-PCR on the TCR CDR3, the HTBI primer set was used together with the Qiagen OneStep RT-PCR kit. The libraries were constructed in a second round of multiplex PCR and then size-selected and purified. The libraries were sequenced on an Illumina HiSeq2000 using paired-end 100 bp reads. From the authors' description of their analysis: SOAPnuke was used to process the raw data, removing reads that contained adapters or uncalled bases, had a mean Phred below 15, or lacked an exact match to the constant primer or identifier. COPE v1.2.5 was used to merge the high-quality paired reads, and each unique nucleotide sequence was defined as a clonotype. MiTCR v1.1 was used to align the clonotypes against IMGT TRBV, TRBD and TRBJ reference segments. The analysis included only V-J combinations with a frequency above 0.0001, which together covered 98% to 99.2% of the repertoires. The TCS score was defined as the ratio of F50 (clonal expansion) to E x V (chaos), calculated using BLOSUM62-based TCRdist between CDR3 peptides within each V-J. Welch's t-statistics and random forest reduced 514 V-J features to 13, which were used in a naive Bayes classifier (R e1071). TCRdb redid the processing of the public reads, applying fastp at Q25 and MiXCR, and retained in-frame beta chains. CDR3 protein duplicates are merged, each entry listing the most common genes and DNA. These V and J calls rely on TCRdb rather than the paper's analysis. This sample is represented by some 180,000 distinct CDR3 sequences; about 18% of them were singletons. 25% to 35% of the sample comes from the top ten.

This TCR was recovered from a woman aged 50 to 60 with Graves' hyperthyroidism. The sample comprised blood. The chain was built from TRBV18 and TRBJ1-4; no D gene is confidently identified. Here the CDR3 is given as CASSPGSNEKLFF. The bases read TGTGCCAGTTCACCGGGGTCTAATGAAAAACTGTTTTTT.